The clone carrying this TCR beta chain was detected many times. TCRdb reanalysed the RT-PCR reads using MiXCR and keeps one entry per CDR3 protein. The sample has about 680,000 distinct CDR3 sequences, 13% to 15% seen once. The CDR3 is 18 residues long. V gave up 6 bases and J gave up 5 bases; unmatched junction bases: 14. This chain connects TRBV12-3 or TRBV12-4 to TRBJ2-5, with 14 nucleotides matching TRBD2. The TCR sequence derives from a female donor in good health, serving as a healthy control. Sequenced material: memory CD4+ T cells from blood. CDR3 in amino acids: CASRPHSGTSGSRETQYF. CDR3 DNA sequence: TGTGCCAGCAGACCCCACTCCGGGACTAGCGGGAGCAGGGAGACCCAGTACTTC.